One sample yielded the 10 T cell receptor beta chains listed below, sequenced in a study of OX40 agonist ivuxolimab in advanced cancers. Repertoires were generated with immunoSEQ multiplex PCR, while TCRdb's copy carries only in-frame clones and drops some. This sample has around 100,000 clones; approximately 89% occur once, and the top ten carry approximately 0.16%. The specimen was CD4+ or CD8+ T cells sorted from blood, collected in a trial of the OX40 agonist ivuxolimab. Source of these receptors: an adult with an advanced solid tumor such as melanoma, head and neck, liver or kidney cancer.

CDR3 nucleotides: TGTGCCAGTAGTCCGACAACTCGCTATAGCAATCAGCCCCAGCATTTT. Translating gives CASSPTTRYSNQPQHF. The genes are TRBV19 and TRBJ1-5; D not certain. Trimming cost V 5 bases and J 0 bases, with 14 bases left between them. This CDR3 is built from 16 residues. Germline V lookup: CDR1 LNHDA, CDR2 SQIVND (reference sequence).

V is TRBV11-1 and J is TRBJ2-7, with 9 bases identical to TRBD1. V lost 5 bases, J lost 5 bases, and 13 bases stayed unmatched. The CDR3 runs to 16 residues. Germline V gene lookup returns CDR1 SGHAT and CDR2 FQDESV (reference sequence). DNA for the CDR3: TGTGCCAGCAGCAAGGTTCCGGGACAGGGAAACGACGAGCAGTACTTC. Protein product: CASSKVPGQGNDEQYF.

The rearrangement joins TRBV11-2 to TRBJ2-2, with TRBD2 matching 9 bases. This CDR3 is built from 17 residues. Unmatched junction bases numbered 8, after V lost 2 bases and J lost 4 bases. CDR1 and CDR2 from the germline V gene are SGHAT and FQNNGV. CDR3 in amino acids: CASSLRGGLALTGELFF. In DNA, the CDR3 is TGTGCCAGCAGCTTAAGGGGGGGACTAGCCCTCACCGGGGAGCTGTTTTTT.

This rearrangement joins TRBV30 to TRBJ2-7; perhaps D is TRBD1 or TRBD2 (5 bases each). CDR3 length: 14 residues. Per germline, CDR1 GTSNPN and CDR2 SVGIG (reference sequence). V was shortened by 0 bases and J by 0 bases, with 9 bases between the two germline ends. Here the CDR3 reads CAWSVGTVSYEQYF. In nucleotides, the CDR3 is TGTGCCTGGAGTGTTGGGACGGTCTCCTACGAGCAGTACTTC.

The chain is built from TRBV5-4 and TRBJ2-7; the D is unclear. There are 13 residues in the CDR3. Trimming took off 0 bases at V and 4 bases at J, with 8 bases between the two ends. Germline CDR1 reads SGHNT; CDR2 reads YYREEE (reference sequence). This chain's CDR3 is CASSLDRRYEQYF. CDR3 DNA: TGTGCCAGCAGCTTGGACAGAAGATACGAGCAGTACTTC.

The V and J genes are TRBV27 and TRBJ1-5; D is unresolved. CDR3 length: 12 residues. Trimming left V 3 bases short and J 6 bases short, with 6 bases between. Looked up from germline, CDR1 is MNHEY and CDR2 is SMNVEV (reference sequence). CDR3 in DNA: TGTGCCAGCAGTTTTGTGGGTCAGCCCCAGCATTTT. Residues: CASSFVGQPQHF.

The chain combines TRBV10-1 with TRBJ2-1; no firm D call. The CDR3 covers 13 residues. Trimming shortened V by 0 bases and J by 13 bases, and 13 bases separated the two germline ends. CDR1 WNHNN and CDR2 SYGVQD come from the germline V gene (reference sequence). The CDR3 protein is CASSESVGLLQFF. CDR3 DNA: TGCGCCAGCAGTGAGTCTGTTGGCCTCCTTCAGTTCTTC.

The chain combines TRBV6-5 with TRBJ2-1, with a weak D call TRBD1 (5 bases). Trimming removed 1 base from V and 5 bases from J, with 15 bases in between. Germline loops: CDR1 MNHEY, CDR2 SVGAGI. The CDR3 runs to 16 residues. CDR3 coding DNA: TGTGCCAGCAGTTACTGGCAGGGTGGTACGGACAATGAGCAGTTCTTC. Translated, it gives CASSYWQGGTDNEQFF.

The rearrangement uses TRBV29-1 and TRBJ2-3, with D tentatively TRBD1 or TRBD2 (5 bases each). Trimming left V 2 bases short and J 3 bases short, with 12 bases between. The CDR3 totals 14 residues. Germline CDR1 reads SQVTM; CDR2 reads ANQGSEA. The CDR3 reads CSVENRGRTDTQYF. In DNA form, the CDR3 reads TGCAGCGTTGAAAACCGGGGCCGGACAGATACGCAGTATTTT.

CDR3 in amino acids: CASSEKGLAGDRAKNIQYF. Here the CDR3 DNA reads TGTGCCAGCAGTGAAAAAGGACTAGCGGGAGATCGGGCCAAAAACATTCAGTACTTC. The J gene is TRBJ2-4, the V gene TRBV6-1; 13 positions agree with TRBD2. The junction had 8 bases not matched to a gene; V was cut back by 2 bases and J by 1 base. Germline-derived CDR1 and CDR2 are MNHNS and SASEGT. CDR3 length: 19 residues.